This T cell receptor (beta chain) comes out of a study of regulatory T cells in long-lasting Graves disease. Study-wide results and limits: Analyses excluded thyroid tissue, covering peripheral blood alone.

To make TCR beta libraries, researchers used iRepertoire HTBI primers and Arm-PCR of CDR3 regions. MiXCR was run by TCRdb on the multiplex PCR reads, yielding one entry per CDR3 protein. The top ten hold 42% of the sample, which has 600,000 to 800,000 distinct CDR3 sequences, 25% to 30% seen once. The CDR3 consists of 14 residues. Trimming at V came to 7 bases and at J to 4 bases, leaving 6 bases not matched to a gene. The germline gives CDR1 LNHDA, CDR2 SQIVND (reference sequence). This sample's time point: persistent/refractory GD, antithyroid drugs over 5 years with positive TRAb. TCR sequences were obtained from RNA taken from PBMCs. Comment on this clonotype: Its antigen remains unknown.

The source was peripheral blood mononuclear cells (PBMCs), collected when the disease was refractory, from a patient treated with antithyroid drugs. The sequence derives from a female donor with Graves disease. The chain joins TRBV19 to TRBJ2-2; TRBD1 matches 7 bases. The CDR3 nucleotides read TGTGCCAGTAAAGTGGGACAGTCCACCGGGGAGCTGTTTTTT. Translating it yields CASKVGQSTGELFF.